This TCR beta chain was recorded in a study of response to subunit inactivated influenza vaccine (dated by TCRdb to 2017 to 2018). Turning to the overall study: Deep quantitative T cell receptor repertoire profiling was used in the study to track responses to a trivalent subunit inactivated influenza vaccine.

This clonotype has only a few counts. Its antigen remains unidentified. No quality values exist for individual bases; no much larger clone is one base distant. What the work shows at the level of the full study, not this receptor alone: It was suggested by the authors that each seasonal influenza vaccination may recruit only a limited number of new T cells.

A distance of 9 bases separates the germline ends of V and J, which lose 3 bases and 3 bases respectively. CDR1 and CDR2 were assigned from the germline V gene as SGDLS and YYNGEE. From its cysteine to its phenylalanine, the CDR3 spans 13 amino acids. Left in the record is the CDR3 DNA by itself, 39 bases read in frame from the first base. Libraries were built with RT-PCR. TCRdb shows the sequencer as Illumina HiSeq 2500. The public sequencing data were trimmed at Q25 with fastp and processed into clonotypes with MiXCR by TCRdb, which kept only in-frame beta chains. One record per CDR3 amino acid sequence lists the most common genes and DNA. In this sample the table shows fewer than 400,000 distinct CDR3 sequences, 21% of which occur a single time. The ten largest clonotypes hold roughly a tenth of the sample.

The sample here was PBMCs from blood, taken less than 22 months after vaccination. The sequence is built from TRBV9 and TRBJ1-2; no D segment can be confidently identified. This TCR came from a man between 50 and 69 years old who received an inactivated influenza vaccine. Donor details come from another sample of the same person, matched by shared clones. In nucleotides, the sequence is TGTGCCAGCAGCGGCGTCGGGGACTATGGCTACACCTTC. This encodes CASSGVGDYGYTF.